Presented here are 32 T cell receptor beta chains from one specimen sequenced in a study of technical replicates of blood from several donors. Some clones are missing from TCRdb's copy, which holds only in-frame ones; the method was immunoSEQ multiplex PCR. The top ten clones hold 0.27% of a sample with 75,000 to 95,000 clones, 75% to 95% of them seen once. Sequenced: T cells isolated from PBMCs. The receptors were sampled from a human donor in good health.

The J gene is TRBJ1-5, the V gene TRBV2; D not certain. CDR1 is SNHLY, CDR2 FYNNEI, per germline. CDR3 length: 15 residues. Trimming removed 2 bases at V and 2 bases at J, with 10 bases between. The CDR3 is CASSEMVVGNQPQHF. In DNA, the CDR3 is TGTGCCAGCAGTGAAATGGTGGTAGGCAATCAGCCCCAGCATTTT.

This rearrangement joins TRBV7-9 to TRBJ1-6; 7 bases line up with TRBD1. V lost 3 bases to trimming and J lost 15 bases; unmatched junction nucleotides: 11. Germline lookup yields CDR1 SEHNR and CDR2 FQNEAQ (reference sequence). The CDR3 contains 14 residues. The CDR3 sequence: CASSLSGTEVRLHF. As DNA, the CDR3 is TGTGCCAGCAGCTTGTCTGGGACAGAAGTCCGCCTCCACTTT.

CDR3 loop: CASRRGHRQYF. The DNA of the CDR3 is TGTGCCAGCCGGCGGGGGCACAGGCAGTACTTC. J is TRBJ2-7 and V is TRBV28; the D gene is possibly TRBD2 (7 bases). CDR1 is MDHEN and CDR2 is SYDVKM in the germline V gene. The V end was cut by 8 bases, the J end by 9 bases, with 14 bases between. This CDR3 is built from 11 residues.

This clone occurred a few times. The chain employs TRBV7-9 and TRBJ1-2, with D perhaps matching TRBD1 (5 bases). Germline lookup yields CDR1 SEHNR and CDR2 FQNEAQ (reference sequence). Trimming removed 4 bases from V and 8 bases from J, with 17 bases in between. The CDR3 covers 14 residues. The CDR3 bases are TGTGCCAGCAGCTCCGGCGGGGGAGTTAGCGGCTACACCTTC. Its translation is CASSSGGGVSGYTF. The full variable domain, rest sourced from reference TRBV7-9 and TRBJ1-2, is DTGVSQNPRHKITKRGQNVTFRCDPISEHNRLYWYRQTLGQGPEFLTYFQNEAQLEKSRLLSDRFSAERPKGSFSTLEIQRTEQGDSAMYLCASSSGGGVSGYTFGSGTRLTVV.

V is TRBV27 and J is TRBJ1-1, with TRBD1 matching 8 bases. Trimming cost V 7 bases and J 6 bases; bases outside gene matches: 4. CDR1 MNHEY and CDR2 SMNVEV come from the germline V gene (reference sequence). The CDR3 runs to 12 residues. The DNA of the CDR3 is TGTGCCAGCATAGGACAGGGTCCTGAAGCTTTCTTT. As protein: CASIGQGPEAFF.

This chain joins TRBV19 and TRBJ2-3; a weak D match, TRBD2 (6 bases). The V gene lost 4 bases and the J gene lost 1 base, with 9 bases spanning the gap. This CDR3 comprises 14 residues. CDR1 LNHDA and CDR2 SQIVND come from the germline V gene (reference sequence). CDR3 DNA: TGTGCCAGTAGTAAGGGAGGAGGCACAGATACGCAGTATTTT. It translates to CASSKGGGTDTQYF.

The chain carries TRBV5-1 and TRBJ2-3; D is uncertain. The CDR3 is 13 amino acids. Germline CDR1 reads SGHRS; CDR2 reads YFSETQ. V was pared by 4 bases and J by 2 bases, with 8 bases between. DNA of the CDR3: TGCGCCAGCAGCGCGCCCCCCACAGATACGCAGTATTTT. Translated: CASSAPPTDTQYF.

The chain is built from TRBV4-2 and TRBJ2-5, with 9 bases fitting TRBD2. This CDR3 spans 17 amino acids. V shed 0 bases and J 4 bases; nucleotides not matched to a gene: 9. Germline assignment: CDR1 LGHNA and CDR2 YNFKEQ. The CDR3 DNA follows: TGTGCCAGCAGCCAAGAATTTTGGGCGGGAGGGTCAGAGACCCAGTACTTC. It codes for CASSQEFWAGGSETQYF.

The gene calls are TRBV7-3 and TRBJ2-6, with no clear D. CDR3 length equals 14 residues. With 1 base removed from V and 2 bases from J, the gap between germline ends came to 3 bases. The germline gives CDR1 SGHTA, CDR2 FQGTGA. DNA for the CDR3: TGTGCCAGCAGCTTAAATACTGGGGCCAACGTCCTGACTTTC. Translation gives CASSLNTGANVLTF.

The chain recombines TRBV6-5 with TRBJ1-2; D possibly corresponds to TRBD1 (5 bases). Trimming left V 2 bases short and J 3 bases short, with 7 bases between. Germline V gives CDR1 MNHEY, CDR2 SVGAGI. The CDR3 contains 13 residues. The CDR3 loop reads CASSYQGYYGYTF. The CDR3 bases are TGTGCCAGCAGTTACCAGGGATACTATGGCTACACCTTC.

The chain has TRBV19 and TRBJ1-4; D remains ambiguous. Germline CDR1 LNHDA, CDR2 SQIVND (reference sequence). The CDR3 runs to 12 residues. V lost 6 bases and J 6 bases, leaving 8 bases between the germline ends. CDR3 in DNA: TGTGCCAGTAGAATCGGGGATGAAAAACTGTTTTTT. Translating it yields CASRIGDEKLFF.

The chain carries TRBV14 and TRBJ2-5; 7 nucleotides agree with TRBD1. The CDR3 length is 16 residues. Germline V gives CDR1 SGHDN, CDR2 FVKESK. The ends lost 5 bases at V and 2 bases at J; junction bases unmatched: 11. CDR3: CASSFRQGEVQETQYF. CDR3 in DNA: TGTGCCAGCAGCTTTCGACAGGGAGAGGTTCAAGAGACCCAGTACTTC.

This CDR3 reads CATSRDRGGAEPQHF. DNA for the CDR3: TGTGCCACCAGCAGAGATCGAGGGGGCGCCGAGCCCCAGCATTTT. This chain joins TRBV15 and TRBJ1-5; 7 bases line up with TRBD1. In germline, CDR1 is LNHNV, CDR2 YYDKDF (reference sequence). J lost 8 bases, V lost 0 bases, and 7 bases had no gene match. The CDR3 is 15 amino acids.

As for this clone: No conserved phenylalanine or tryptophan ends this CDR3, so it is likely a read error. This chain uses TRBV5-1 with TRBJ2-7; perhaps TRBD2 as D (6 bases). Between the trimmed V and J ends, which lost 0 bases and 5 bases, there was a span of 12 bases. Germline V lookup: CDR1 SGHRS, CDR2 YFSETQ. The CDR3 spans 14 residues. As DNA, the CDR3 is TGCGCCAGCAGCTTGGGGGGGGTGTCGAACGAGCAGTACCTC. This codes for CASSLGGVSNEQYL.

The chain employs TRBV6-5 and TRBJ1-2, with no clear D. Trimming took 4 bases from V and 4 from J, leaving 13 bases between them. There are 14 residues in the CDR3. The germline V gene encodes CDR1 MNHEY and CDR2 SVGAGI. In DNA, the CDR3 is TGTGCCAGCAGTTCAGTTGGGCCCCTCTATGGCTACACCTTC. It translates to CASSSVGPLYGYTF.

This sequence joins TRBV19 and TRBJ2-2, with a possible D match to TRBD2 (7 bases). The CDR3 is 16 amino acids. Trimming took 5 bases from V and 0 from J, leaving 13 bases between them. Germline loops: CDR1 LNHDA, CDR2 SQIVND (reference sequence). CDR3 in amino acids: CASSAGARPNTGELFF. The CDR3 region has the DNA TGTGCCAGTAGTGCGGGGGCTCGGCCGAACACCGGGGAGCTGTTTTTT.

The chain recombines TRBV7-9 with TRBJ2-1, with 9 bases aligning to TRBD2. The CDR3 extends over 16 amino acids. Germline V lookup: CDR1 SEHNR, CDR2 FQNEAQ (reference sequence). With V trimmed by 5 bases and J by 5 bases, 10 bases remained unmatched. The CDR3 protein is CASSPFSGGLNNEQFF. The CDR3 nucleotides read TGTGCCAGCAGCCCCTTTAGCGGGGGCCTTAACAATGAGCAGTTCTTC.

This CDR3 reads CASSPREGNTEAFF. CDR3 sequence (DNA): TGTGCCAGCAGCCCCCGGGAGGGGAACACTGAAGCTTTCTTT. The V gene is TRBV11-2, the J gene TRBJ1-1; D remains ambiguous. The CDR3 is 14 amino acids. Germline assignment: CDR1 SGHAT and CDR2 FQNNGV. Between the trimmed V and J ends, which lost 5 bases and 1 base, there was a span of 11 bases.

This chain joins TRBV30 and TRBJ1-2; unclear D gene. The CDR3 has 11 amino acids. In germline, CDR1 is GTSNPN, CDR2 SVGIG (reference sequence). The germline V and J ends were trimmed by 4 bases and 7 bases, with 10 bases remaining between them. Written as DNA, the CDR3 is TGTGCCTGGACCGAGCCGTTTGGCTACACCTTC. Its translation: CAWTEPFGYTF. Full variable domain (remainder filled in from reference TRBV30 and TRBJ1-2): SQTIHQWPATLVQPVGSPLSLECTVEGTSNPNLYWYRQAAGRGLQLLFYSVGIGQISSEVPQNLSASRPQDRQFILSSKKLLLSDSGFYLCAWTEPFGYTFGSGTRLTVV.

The genes are TRBV9 and TRBJ2-7; the match to TRBD1 covers 9 bases. The germline V gene encodes CDR1 SGDLS and CDR2 YYNGEE. The CDR3 contains 16 residues. V was pared by 3 bases and J by 2 bases, with 9 bases of the junction left unmatched. CDR3 region: CASSASTGGAAYEQYF. The CDR3, as DNA: TGTGCCAGCAGCGCTTCTACAGGGGGCGCGGCCTACGAGCAGTACTTC. Using reference TRBV9 and TRBJ2-7 for the parts outside the CDR3, the full variable domain is DSGVTQTPKHLITATGQRVTLRCSPRSGDLSVYWYQQSLDQGLQFLIQYYNGEERAKGNILERFSAQQFPDLHSELNLSSLELGDSALYFCASSASTGGAAYEQYFGPGTRLTVT.

The DNA of the CDR3 is TGTGCCACCAGCAGAGATGGCACAGGGAGCGAGCAGTACTTC. Encoded protein: CATSRDGTGSEQYF. This rearrangement joins TRBV15 to TRBJ2-7; tentative D call: TRBD1 (6 bases). The CDR3 loop spans 14 amino acids. The V gene lost 0 bases and the J gene lost 6 bases, with 12 bases spanning the gap. Germline-derived CDR1 and CDR2 are LNHNV and YYDKDF (reference sequence).

The V and J genes are TRBV27 and TRBJ1-2; 7 bases fit TRBD1. CDR1 and CDR2 from the germline V gene are MNHEY and SMNVEV (reference sequence). The CDR3 covers 14 residues. Trimming at V came to 6 bases and at J to 5 bases, leaving 9 bases not matched to a gene. CDR3 loop: CASSPGQALYGYTF. In DNA, the CDR3 is TGTGCCAGCAGCCCTGGACAGGCCCTATATGGCTACACCTTC.

The chain couples TRBV6-5 to TRBJ1-1; D call uncertain. The CDR3 spans 13 residues. Trimming left V 5 bases short and J 10 bases short, with 17 bases between. Germline CDR1 is MNHEY and CDR2 is SVGAGI. Here the CDR3 reads CASSHPFARRAFF. The CDR3 DNA reads as TGTGCCAGCAGTCACCCCTTTGCGCGTAGAGCTTTCTTT.

The count of this clone is one. The chain combines TRBV6-1 with TRBJ2-3, with TRBD1 matching 12 bases. The trim removed 2 bases at V and 6 bases at J, leaving 6 bases unmatched. Germline V lookup: CDR1 MNHNS, CDR2 SASEGT. The CDR3 is 16 residues long. The CDR3 protein is CASSEFGTGGADTQYF. Here the CDR3 DNA reads TGTGCCAGCAGTGAATTCGGGACAGGGGGCGCGGATACGCAGTATTTT.

The chain joins TRBV27 to TRBJ1-4, with D unclear. CDR3 size: 14 residues. Germline-derived CDR1 and CDR2 are MNHEY and SMNVEV (reference sequence). V was cut by 4 bases and J by 0 bases, with 6 bases left in between. The CDR3 DNA follows: TGTGCCAGCAGTTCAGTTGCAACTAATGAAAAACTGTTTTTT. Translating it yields CASSSVATNEKLFF.

The chain uses TRBV7-8 and TRBJ2-7; D is uncertain. The CDR3 has 13 residues. Germline V gene sequence: CDR1 SGHVS, CDR2 FQNEAQ. Trimming left V 1 base short and J 3 bases short, with 7 bases between. CDR3 in DNA: TGTGCCAGCAGCTTAGGTATCAGCTACGAGCAGTACTTC. Protein: CASSLGISYEQYF.

The chain uses TRBV11-2 and TRBJ1-4, with TRBD1 as a possible D gene (6 bases). V lost 5 bases and J lost 0, with 16 bases in between. The CDR3 is made up of 17 amino acids. Per the germline V gene, CDR1 is SGHAT and CDR2 is FQNNGV. CDR3 amino acids: CASSITGNIATNEKLFF. CDR3 nucleotides: TGTGCCAGCAGCATAACAGGGAATATTGCAACTAATGAAAAACTGTTTTTT.

The chain employs TRBV6-4 and TRBJ1-4; D uncertain. Trimming shortened V by 8 bases and J by 2 bases, and 12 bases separated the two germline ends. The CDR3 consists of 14 residues. Germline V gene data show CDR1 as MRHNA and CDR2 as SNTAGT. The CDR3 bases are TGTGCCAGCCGTGGAGGGAGGACTAATGAAAAACTGTTTTTT. Encoded protein: CASRGGRTNEKLFF.

This sequence joins TRBV7-9 and TRBJ1-5; a weak D match, TRBD1 (6 bases). The CDR3 sequence is 15 residues long. The V gene lost 6 bases and the J gene lost 2 bases, with 14 bases spanning the gap. The V gene's germline CDR1 is SEHNR and CDR2 FQNEAQ (reference sequence). CDR3: CASSPPGAGNQPQHF. The CDR3 DNA is TGTGCCAGCAGTCCCCCAGGGGCAGGCAATCAGCCCCAGCATTTT.

This sequence joins TRBV2 and TRBJ2-2; no definite D call. Germline V gene sequence: CDR1 SNHLY, CDR2 FYNNEI. V lost 6 bases, J lost 0 bases, and 8 bases lay in between. The CDR3 runs to 14 residues. CDR3 loop: CASRGVANTGELFF. CDR3 coding DNA: TGTGCCAGCAGAGGAGTTGCGAACACCGGGGAGCTGTTTTTT.

This rearrangement joins TRBV6-5 to TRBJ1-5, with TRBD1 identical over 8 bases. V lost 6 bases and J lost 6; bases outside the gene matches: 7. Germline CDR1 MNHEY, CDR2 SVGAGI. The CDR3 sequence is 14 residues long. The chain's CDR3 is CASSRTGGFQPQHF. The CDR3 region has the DNA TGTGCCAGCAGCCGCACAGGGGGGTTTCAGCCCCAGCATTTT.

This CDR3 is CSACAEHLSGRAGGELFF. Written as DNA, the CDR3 is TGCAGCGCCTGCGCCGAACACCTTAGCGGGAGGGCCGGCGGGGAGCTGTTTTTT. The J gene is TRBJ2-2, the V gene TRBV29-1, with 11 nucleotides matching TRBD2. Unmatched junction bases numbered 20, after V lost 7 bases and J lost 7 bases. Per the germline V gene, CDR1 is SQVTM and CDR2 is ANQGSEA. The CDR3 totals 18 residues.